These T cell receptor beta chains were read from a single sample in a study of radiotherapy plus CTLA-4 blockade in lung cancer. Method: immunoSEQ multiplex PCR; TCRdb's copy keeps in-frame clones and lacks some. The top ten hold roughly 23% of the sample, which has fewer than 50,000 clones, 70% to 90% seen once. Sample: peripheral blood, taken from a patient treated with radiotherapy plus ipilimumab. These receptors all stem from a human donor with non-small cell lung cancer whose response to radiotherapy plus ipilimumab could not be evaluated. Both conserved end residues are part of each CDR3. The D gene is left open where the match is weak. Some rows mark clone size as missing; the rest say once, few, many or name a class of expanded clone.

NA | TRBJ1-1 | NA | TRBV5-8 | TGTGCCAGCAGCTTGGATGGGGCTCGGAACACTGAAGCTTTCTTT | CASSLDGARNTEAFF
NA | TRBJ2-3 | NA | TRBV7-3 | TGTGCCAGCAGCTTGAGCGGCTTCGCAGATACGCAGTATTTT | CASSLSGFADTQYF
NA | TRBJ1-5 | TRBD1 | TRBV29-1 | TGCAGCCAAGGACAGGACCCCGATCAGCCCCAGCATTTT | CSQGQDPDQPQHF
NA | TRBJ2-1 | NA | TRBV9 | TGTGCCAGCAGCGTAGTGGGACAAAACAATGAGCAGTTCTTC | CASSVVGQNNEQFF
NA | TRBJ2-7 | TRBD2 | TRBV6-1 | TGTGCCAGCAGTGTTGAGGCGGGGGTCCCCTACGAGCAGTACTTC | CASSVEAGVPYEQYF
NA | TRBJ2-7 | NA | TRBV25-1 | TGTGCCAGCAGGGACACCACCTACGAGCAGTACTTC | CASRDTTYEQYF
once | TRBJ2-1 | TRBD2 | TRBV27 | TGTGCCAGCAGTTCCGAACTAGCGGGATACAATGAGCAGTTCTTC | CASSSELAGYNEQFF
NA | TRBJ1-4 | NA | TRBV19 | TGTGCCAGTGCACCTTACCGGACAGTTGTTAATGAAAAACTGTTTTTT | CASAPYRTVVNEKLFF
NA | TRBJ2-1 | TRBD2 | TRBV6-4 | TGTGCCAGCAGTGTTATAGCGGGAAGCTCCTACAATGAGCAGTTCTTC | CASSVIAGSSYNEQFF
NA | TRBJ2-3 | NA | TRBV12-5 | TGTGCTAGTGGTTTGCGTACAGCCTTCCCCGCCACAGATACGCAGTATTTT | CASGLRTAFPATDTQYF
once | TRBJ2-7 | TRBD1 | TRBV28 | TGTGCCAGCAGTTTAACCGACAGGGGACCCTACGAGCAGTACTTC | CASSLTDRGPYEQYF
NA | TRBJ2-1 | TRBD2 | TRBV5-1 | TGCGCCAGCGGACTAGCGGGGGACTCAAGAGAGCAGTTCTTC | CASGLAGDSREQFF
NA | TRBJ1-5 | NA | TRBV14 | TGTGCCAGCAGCCACGCGGGGATTCAGCCCCAGCATTTT | CASSHAGIQPQHF